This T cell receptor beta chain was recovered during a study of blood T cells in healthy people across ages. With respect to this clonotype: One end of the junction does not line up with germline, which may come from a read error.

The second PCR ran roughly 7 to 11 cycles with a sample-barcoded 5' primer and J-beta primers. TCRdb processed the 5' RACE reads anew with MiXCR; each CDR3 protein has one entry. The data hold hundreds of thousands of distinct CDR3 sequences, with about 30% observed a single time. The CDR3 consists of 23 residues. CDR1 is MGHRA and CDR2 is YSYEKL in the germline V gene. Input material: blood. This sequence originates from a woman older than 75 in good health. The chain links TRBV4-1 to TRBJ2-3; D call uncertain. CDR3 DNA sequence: TGTGCCAGCAGCCCTTTTTCGTGGCGGTGGCAGACGATGGAATCCAAGGTCACAGATACGCAGTATTTT. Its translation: CASSPFSWRWQTMESKVTDTQYF.